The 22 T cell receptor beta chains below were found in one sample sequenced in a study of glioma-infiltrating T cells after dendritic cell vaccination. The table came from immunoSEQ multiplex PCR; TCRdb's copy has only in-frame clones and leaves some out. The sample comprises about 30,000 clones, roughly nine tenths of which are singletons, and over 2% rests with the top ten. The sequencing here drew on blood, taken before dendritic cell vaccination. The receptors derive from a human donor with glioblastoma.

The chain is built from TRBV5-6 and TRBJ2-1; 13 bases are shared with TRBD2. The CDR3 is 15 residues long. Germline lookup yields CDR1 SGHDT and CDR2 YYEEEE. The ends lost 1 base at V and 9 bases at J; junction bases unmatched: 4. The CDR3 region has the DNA TGTGCCAGCAGCTTGAGGACTAGCGGGGGCGGTGAGCAGTTCTTC. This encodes CASSLRTSGGGEQFF.

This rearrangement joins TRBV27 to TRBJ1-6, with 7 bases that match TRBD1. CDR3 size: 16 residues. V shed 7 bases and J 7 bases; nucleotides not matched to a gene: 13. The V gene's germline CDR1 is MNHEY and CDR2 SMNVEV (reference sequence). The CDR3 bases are TGTGCCAGCAAAACCCCAGAGGGGGCTTGGAATTCACCCCTCCACTTT. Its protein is CASKTPEGAWNSPLHF.

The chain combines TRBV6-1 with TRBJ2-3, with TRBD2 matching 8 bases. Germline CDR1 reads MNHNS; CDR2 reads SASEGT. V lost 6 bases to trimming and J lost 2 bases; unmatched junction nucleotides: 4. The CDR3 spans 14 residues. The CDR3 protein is CASRKRGNTDTQYF. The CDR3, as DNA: TGTGCCAGCAGAAAGCGGGGGAACACAGATACGCAGTATTTT.

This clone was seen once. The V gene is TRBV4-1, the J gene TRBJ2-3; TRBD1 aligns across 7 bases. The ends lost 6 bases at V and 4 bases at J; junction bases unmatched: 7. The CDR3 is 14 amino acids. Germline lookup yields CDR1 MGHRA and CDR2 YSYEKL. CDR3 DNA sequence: TGCGCCAGCAGACCTCTTACAGGGGCAGATACGCAGTATTTT. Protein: CASRPLTGADTQYF.

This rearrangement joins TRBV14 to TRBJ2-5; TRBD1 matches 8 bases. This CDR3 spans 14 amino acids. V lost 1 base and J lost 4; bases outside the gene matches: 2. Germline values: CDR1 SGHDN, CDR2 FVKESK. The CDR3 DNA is TGTGCCAGCAGCCAAGCCAGGGGGCGAGAGACCCAGTACTTC. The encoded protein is CASSQARGRETQYF. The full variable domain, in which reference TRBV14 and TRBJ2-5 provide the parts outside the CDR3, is EAGVTQFPSHSVIEKGQTVTLRCDPISGHDNLYWYRRVMGKEIKFLLHFVKESKQDESGMPNNRFLAERTGGTYSTLKVQPAELEDSGVYFCASSQARGRETQYFGPGTRLLVL.

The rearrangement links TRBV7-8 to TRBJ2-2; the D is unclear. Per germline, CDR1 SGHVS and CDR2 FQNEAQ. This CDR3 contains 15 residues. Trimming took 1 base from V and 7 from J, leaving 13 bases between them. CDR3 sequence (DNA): TGTGCCAGCAGCTTAGAGAACAATTCGGGCGGGGAGCTGTTTTTT. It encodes CASSLENNSGGELFF.

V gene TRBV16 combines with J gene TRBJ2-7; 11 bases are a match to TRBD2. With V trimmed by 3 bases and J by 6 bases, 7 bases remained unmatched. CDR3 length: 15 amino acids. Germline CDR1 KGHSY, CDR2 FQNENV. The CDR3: CASSHSTSGAGEQYF. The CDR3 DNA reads TGTGCCAGCAGCCATTCGACTAGCGGGGCCGGCGAGCAGTACTTC.

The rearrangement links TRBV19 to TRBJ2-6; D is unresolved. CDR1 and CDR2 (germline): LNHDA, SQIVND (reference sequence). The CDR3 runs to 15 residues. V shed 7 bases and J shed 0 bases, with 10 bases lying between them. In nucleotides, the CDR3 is TGTGCCAGTACCGACTTATCCTCTGGGGCCAACGTCCTGACTTTC. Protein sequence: CASTDLSSGANVLTF.

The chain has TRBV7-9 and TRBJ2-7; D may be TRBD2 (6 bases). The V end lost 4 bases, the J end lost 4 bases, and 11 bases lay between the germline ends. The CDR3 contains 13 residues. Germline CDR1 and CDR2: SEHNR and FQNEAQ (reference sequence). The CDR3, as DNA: TGTGCCAGCAGCTCTCCGGGACTGTACGAGCAGTACTTC. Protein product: CASSSPGLYEQYF.

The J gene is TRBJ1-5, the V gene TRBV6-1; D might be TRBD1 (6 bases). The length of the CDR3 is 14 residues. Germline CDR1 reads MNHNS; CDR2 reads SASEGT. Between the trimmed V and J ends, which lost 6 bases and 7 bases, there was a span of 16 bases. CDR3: CASRKDSPIQPQHF. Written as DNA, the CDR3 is TGTGCCAGCAGGAAGGACAGCCCTATACAGCCCCAGCATTTT.

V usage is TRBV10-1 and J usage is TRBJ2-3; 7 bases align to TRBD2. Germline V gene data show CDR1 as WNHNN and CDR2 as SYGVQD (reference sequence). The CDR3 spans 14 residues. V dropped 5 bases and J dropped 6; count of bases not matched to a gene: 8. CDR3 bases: TGCGCCAGCAGTCAAGGGGAGGGTACGGATACGCAGTATTTT. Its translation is CASSQGEGTDTQYF.

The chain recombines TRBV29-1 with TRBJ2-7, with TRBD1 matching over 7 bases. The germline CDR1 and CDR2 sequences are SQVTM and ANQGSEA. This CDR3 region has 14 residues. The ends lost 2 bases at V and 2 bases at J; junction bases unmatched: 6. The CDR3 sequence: CSVEITGAPYEQYF. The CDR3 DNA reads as TGCAGCGTTGAAATAACAGGGGCTCCCTACGAGCAGTACTTC.

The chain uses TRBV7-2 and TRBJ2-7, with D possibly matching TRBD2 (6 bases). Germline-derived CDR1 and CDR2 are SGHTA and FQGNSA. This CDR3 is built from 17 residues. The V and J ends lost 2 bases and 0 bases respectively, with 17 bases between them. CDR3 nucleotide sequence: TGTGCCAGCAGCTTAAAGCCGGAGGGTCCAAGCTCCTACGAGCAGTACTTC. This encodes CASSLKPEGPSSYEQYF.

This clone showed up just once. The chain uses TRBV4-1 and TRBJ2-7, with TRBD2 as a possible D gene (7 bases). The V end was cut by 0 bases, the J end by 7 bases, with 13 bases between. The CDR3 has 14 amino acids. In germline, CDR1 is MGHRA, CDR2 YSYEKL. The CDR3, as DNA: TGCGCCAGCAGCCAAGATTGGGGGCGGGGGGAGCAGTACTTC. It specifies CASSQDWGRGEQYF.

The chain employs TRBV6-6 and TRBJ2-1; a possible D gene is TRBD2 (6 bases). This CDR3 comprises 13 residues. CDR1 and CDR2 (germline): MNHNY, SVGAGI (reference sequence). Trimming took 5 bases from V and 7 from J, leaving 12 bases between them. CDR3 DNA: TGTGCCAGCAGTCCTCGGGAGAGGAATGAGCAGTTCTTC. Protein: CASSPRERNEQFF.

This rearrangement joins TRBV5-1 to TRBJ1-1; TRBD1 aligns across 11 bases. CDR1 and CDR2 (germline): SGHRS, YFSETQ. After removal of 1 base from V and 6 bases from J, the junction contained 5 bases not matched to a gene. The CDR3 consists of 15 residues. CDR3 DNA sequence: TGCGCCAGCAGCTTGAAGGGACAGGGGGTTGCTGAAGCTTTCTTT. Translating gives CASSLKGQGVAEAFF.

As DNA, the CDR3 is TGTGCCAGCAGCGCTACGACTCCCCGGCTGGAGACCCAGTACTTC. Its protein product is CASSATTPRLETQYF. This chain joins TRBV11-2 and TRBJ2-5, with unresolved D. V lost 5 bases and J 5 bases, leaving 18 bases between the germline ends. Germline CDR1 SGHAT, CDR2 FQNNGV. CDR3 size: 15 residues.

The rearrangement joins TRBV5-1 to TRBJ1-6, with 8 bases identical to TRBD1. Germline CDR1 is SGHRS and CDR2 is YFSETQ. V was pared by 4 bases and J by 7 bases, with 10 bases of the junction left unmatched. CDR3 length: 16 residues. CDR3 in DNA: TGCGCCAGCAGCATAGGGACAGGAACAGTGAATTCACCCCTCCACTTT. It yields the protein CASSIGTGTVNSPLHF.

The CDR3 bases are TGTGCCAGCAGTCACCCGGGACAGGGGGCAAATGGCTACACCTTC. Protein sequence: CASSHPGQGANGYTF. The chain employs TRBV6-6 and TRBJ1-2, with TRBD1 matching 12 bases. The CDR3 runs to 15 residues. Looked up from germline, CDR1 is MNHNY and CDR2 is SVGAGI (reference sequence). The V and J ends lost 5 bases and 6 bases, in that order; junction bases with no gene match: 7.

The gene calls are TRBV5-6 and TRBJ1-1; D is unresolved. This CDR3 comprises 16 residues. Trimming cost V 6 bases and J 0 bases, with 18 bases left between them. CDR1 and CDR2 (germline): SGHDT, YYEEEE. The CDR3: CASTKNQRYVNTEAFF. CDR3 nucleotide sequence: TGTGCCAGCACCAAGAATCAGCGTTATGTGAACACTGAAGCTTTCTTT.

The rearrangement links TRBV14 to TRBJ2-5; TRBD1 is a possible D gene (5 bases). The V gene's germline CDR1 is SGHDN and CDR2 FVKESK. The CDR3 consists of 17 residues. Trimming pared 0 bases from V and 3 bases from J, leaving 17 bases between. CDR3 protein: CASSQEWGIGIKETQYF. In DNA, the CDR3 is TGTGCCAGCAGCCAAGAATGGGGCATTGGGATTAAAGAGACCCAGTACTTC.

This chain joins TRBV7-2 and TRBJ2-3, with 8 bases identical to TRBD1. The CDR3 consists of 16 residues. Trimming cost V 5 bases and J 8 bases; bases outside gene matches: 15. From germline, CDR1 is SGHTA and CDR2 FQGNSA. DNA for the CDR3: TGTGCCAGCAGCCCCTCCGTCAGGGGGCGAGGGGGTACGCAGTATTTT. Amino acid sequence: CASSPSVRGRGGTQYF.